This T cell receptor (beta chain) appears in the sequencing data of a study of T cells in Graves' hyperthyroidism and ophthalmopathy. Overall study findings and caveats: Most thyroid clonotypes expanded above 0.001 were also detected in blood.

The germline CDR1 and CDR2 sequences are MDHEN and SYDVKM. V shed 6 bases and J shed 7 bases, with 9 bases lying between them. CDR3 length: 11 residues. Researchers amplified the TCR beta CDR3 regions from RNA transcripts. The study used the HTBI primer set for a first-round RT-PCR of the TCR CDR3. From the multiplex PCR reads, TCRdb called clonotypes with MiXCR, one entry per CDR3 protein. The data contain 450,000 to 500,000 distinct CDR3 sequences, roughly 23% of them seen just once; the ten biggest clones take up less than 65%. Details on this clonotype: Its specificity is not known.

The TCR sequence derives from a woman between 65 and 79 years old with Graves' ophthalmopathy. V usage is TRBV28 and J usage is TRBJ2-5; no firm D call. Material: blood. The CDR3 DNA is TGTGCCAGCAGCGAGCTCGGGACCCAGTACTTC. Protein product: CASSELGTQYF.